The entry that follows covers one TCR beta chain sequence. Its target antigen remains unknown. Base-call qualities are not available, and no considerably larger clone is one nucleotide away. This specimen comes from a study of blood T cell repertoires in COVID-19 (dated by TCRdb to about 2020). For the study in its entirety: Collaborator samples came from the United States, Italy and Spain and covered acute and convalescent phases of COVID-19. Samples were obtained from the ongoing ImmuneRACE study (first 160 participants) and from 950 to 1,500 subjects provided by 6 global collaborators. Where HLA class I and class II types were available, the types were taken from metadata supplied by the sample provider, not from assay-based typing. The repertoires were released in a freely available public database intended as a resource for research on the immune response to SARS-CoV-2. The prospective study material was composed of cDNA or gDNA derived from T cells, B-cell-depleted T cells, or PBMCs. Subjects who had been exposed to COVID-19, were actively infected with it, or had recovered from it provided the deeply sampled blood TCRbeta repertoires that made up the dataset. The sample metadata nearly always contained a de-identified subject ID, COVID-19 status, age in years and sex.

Ends trimmed: V by 4 bases, J by 1 base; bases unmatched to a gene: 2. CDR1 and CDR2 are read off the germline V gene as SGHDT and YYEEEE. Reading from cysteine to phenylalanine, the CDR3 counts 15 amino acids. Only CDR3 DNA is held: 45 bases, read in frame from base 1. What the work shows at the level of the full study, not this receptor alone: The amount of clinical and demographic metadata varied by source and participant and was provided uncurated.

TCRbeta CDR3 regions were amplified from genomic DNA using the immunoSEQ Assay, a bias-controlled multiplex PCR. As for how the authors treated the data: Within the assay, amplification of reference gene primers was used to estimate how many nucleated cells each sample contained. To quantify the absolute abundance of each unique TCRbeta CDR3 rearrangement, sequence reads were collapsed and filtered. For each sample, productive Simpson clonality was calculated as the square root of Simpson's diversity index across productive rearrangements. TCRdb mirrors the immuneACCESS table, restricted to in-frame sequences. Some clones are absent from its copies; in checked studies, under half trace to an unresolved V gene, and the reason for the others is unknown. The V and J calls and the clone size are those of that table, but D and trimming were determined from the DNA. The sample data list about 90,000 clones, and 65% to 85% of these were observed just once. Under 35% of the sample is in the top ten clones.

Collaborating institutions collected whole blood in K2EDTA tubes following their own protocols. For TCRbeta analysis, collaborators shipped samples in one of three forms: frozen whole blood, isolated PBMCs, or DNA extracted from either of those sample types. The TCR comes from a woman older than 75 with active or convalescent COVID-19. The specimen was peripheral blood. Here the chain combines TRBV5-6 and TRBJ2-2; 9 bases in the middle match TRBD2. The nucleotide sequence reads as follows: TGTGCCAGCAGCCCACTAGCGGGGAACACCGGGGAGCTGTTTTTT. This sequence encodes CASSPLAGNTGELFF.